This record concerns one TCR beta chain sequence. The sample belongs to a study of OX40 agonist ivuxolimab in advanced cancers. Study as a whole: The patients' treatment was ivuxolimab, an agonistic anti-OX40 (CD134) antibody. Participants, approximately 80% male, averaged around 60 years of age, ranging from about 23 to 90. The study enrolled dose-escalation patients with hepatocellular carcinoma, melanoma, renal cell or head and neck cancer.

TCRdb's table, derived via immunoSEQ multiplex PCR, lists solely in-frame clones and lacks some. The repertoire holds roughly 92,000 clones, with under 95% as singletons. There are 14 residues in the CDR3. The V gene lost 4 bases and the J gene lost 2 bases, with 12 bases spanning the gap. The TCR sequence derives from an adult with an advanced solid tumor such as melanoma, head and neck, liver or kidney cancer. Specimen: CD4+ or CD8+ T cells sorted from blood, collected in a trial of the OX40 agonist ivuxolimab. V and J are TRBV5-3 and TRBJ1-2; possible D gene TRBD1, 6 bases. TRBV5-3 is assigned to the ORF class and has an uncertain function. Here the CDR3 DNA reads TGTGCCAGAAGCCCGACAGGTTCCAACTATGGCTACACCTTC. Translating gives CARSPTGSNYGYTF.